A selection of T cell receptor beta chains follows, all from one sample in a study of T cell repertoires in cytomegalovirus infection. No antigens are known for them. One entry per CDR3 protein results from TCRdb running MiXCR on the reads. Of 830,000 or so distinct CDR3 sequences in the sample, around a third were seen once. Source: cultured CD8+ T cells from PBMCs, taken from culture after CMV antigen stimulation. The receptors were gathered from a human donor in good health (CMV status not recorded). Some clones in this sample may be carry-over from other donors' samples. The conserved cysteine and the conserved F or W are not part of the CDR3 here.

V	J	CDR3
TRBV7-4	TRBJ1-5	ASSLQDRAYSNQPQH
TRBV6-2/TRBV6-3	TRBJ2-1	ASSYFTAGGPDDEQF
TRBV25-1	TRBJ2-1	AAGQGRNEQF
TRBV5-1	TRBJ2-2	ASSIGLPRSDRAFPGELF
TRBV27	TRBJ1-6	ASSLGPGSPLH
TRBV7-9	TRBJ1-2	ASSLIPSPGYT
TRBV27	TRBJ2-1	ASSYWGYNEQF
TRBV7-9	TRBJ1-1	ASSLGPWGRLQAEAF
TRBV7-9	TRBJ2-1	ASSLAGPLNEQF
TRBV20-1	TRBJ1-4	SARGHGGGYNEKLF
TRBV6-1	TRBJ1-1	ASRTVGGSGTEAF
TRBV5-1	TRBJ2-1	ASSLPGSGVDNEQF
TRBV27	TRBJ1-6	ASSVGPGNSPLH
TRBV12-5	TRBJ2-7	ASAFSTDRDLSYEQY
TRBV27	TRBJ1-4	ASSSRQGWNEKLF
TRBV19	TRBJ1-1	ASKKSEFGGWNTEAF